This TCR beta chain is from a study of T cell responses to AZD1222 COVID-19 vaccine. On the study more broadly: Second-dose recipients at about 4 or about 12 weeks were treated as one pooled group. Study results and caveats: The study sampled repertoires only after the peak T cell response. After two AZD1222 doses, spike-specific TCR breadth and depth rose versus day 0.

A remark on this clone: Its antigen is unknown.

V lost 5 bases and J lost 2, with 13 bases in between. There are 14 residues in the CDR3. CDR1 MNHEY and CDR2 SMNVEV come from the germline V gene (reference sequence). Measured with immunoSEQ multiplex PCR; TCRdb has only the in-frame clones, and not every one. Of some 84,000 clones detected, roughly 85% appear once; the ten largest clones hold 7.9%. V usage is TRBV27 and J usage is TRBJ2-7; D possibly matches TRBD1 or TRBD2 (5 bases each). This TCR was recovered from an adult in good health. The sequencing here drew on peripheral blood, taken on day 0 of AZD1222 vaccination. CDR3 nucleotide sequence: TGTGCCAGCAGTGCCTGGGACGGAGCCTACGAGCAGTACTTC. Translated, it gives CASSAWDGAYEQYF.